Following are 11 T cell receptor beta chains from one sample sequenced in a study of regulatory dendritic cells for organ transplantation (dated by TCRdb to about 2017). Library preparation was by the immunoSEQ multiplex PCR assay. TCRdb re-hosts the immuneACCESS table, in-frame sequences only. Its copies lack some clones; in the studies checked, an unresolved V gene accounts for under half of them, and the cause for the rest is not known. A total of some 10,000 clones appear in this sample, roughly 71% of them only once. The biggest ten clones account for 2.6% of the sample. The antigens for these receptors are not known. Sorted T cell subsets were CFSE-labeled and co-cultured for roughly 5 days with allogeneic regulatory or mature dendritic cells at a 1:10 DC:T ratio. The sequenced sample was memory CD4+ T cells from blood cultured with regulatory dendritic cells. The intended sense of this specimen's cell subset or site label: CD45RO+ memory T cells. These receptors were obtained from a human donor in good health.

This chain connects TRBV6-6 to TRBJ1-2; 8 nucleotides agree with TRBD1. The V gene's germline CDR1 is MNHNY and CDR2 SVGAGI (reference sequence). The V and J ends lost 0 bases and 8 bases, in that order; junction bases with no gene match: 8. This CDR3 spans 15 amino acids. The CDR3 sequence: CASSYSGADRGGYTF. In nucleotides, the CDR3 is TGTGCCAGCAGTTACTCAGGCGCAGACAGGGGCGGCTACACCTTC.

The V and J genes are TRBV6-1 and TRBJ1-1; 9 bases are shared with TRBD1. The germline gives CDR1 MNHNS, CDR2 SASEGT. CDR3 length equals 16 residues. Trimming at V came to 4 bases and at J to 0 bases, leaving 6 bases not matched to a gene. CDR3 nucleotide sequence: TGTGCCAGCAGTGGGGGGACAGGGCCCATGAACACTGAAGCTTTCTTT. Residues: CASSGGTGPMNTEAFF.

This clone was recorded a few times. This chain connects TRBV5-4 to TRBJ2-1; weak D call: TRBD2 (6 bases). This CDR3 region has 14 residues. Between the trimmed V and J ends, which lost 4 bases and 7 bases, there was a span of 15 bases. Per germline, CDR1 SGHNT and CDR2 YYREEE (reference sequence). The CDR3 spells CASSGPGGRNEQFF. The CDR3 DNA sequence: TGTGCCAGCAGCGGACCCGGGGGACGAAATGAGCAGTTCTTC.

The rearrangement joins TRBV7-8 to TRBJ1-4; D gene ambiguous. V lost 6 bases and J lost 0, with 8 bases in between. Germline CDR1 reads SGHVS; CDR2 reads FQNEAQ. This CDR3 contains 14 residues. The DNA of the CDR3 is TGTGCCAGCAGAATTGACACAACTAATGAAAAACTGTTTTTT. Protein product: CASRIDTTNEKLFF. The full variable domain, in which reference TRBV7-8 and TRBJ1-4 provide the parts outside the CDR3, is GAGVSQSPRYKVAKRGQDVALRCDPISGHVSLFWYQQALGQGPEFLTYFQNEAQLDKSGLPSDRFFAERPEGSVSTLKIQRTQQEDSAVYLCASRIDTTNEKLFFGSGTQLSVL.

The chain links TRBV1 to TRBJ2-3; the table gives TRBD2 as D, unverified against the DNA. TRBV1 is a pseudogene locus. This CDR3 has 17 amino acids. The CDR3 nucleotides read TGCACCAGCACCTATAACTGGCGAGCGAGGCACACAGATACGCAGTATTTT. Its translation: CTSTYNWRARHTDTQYF.

V and J are TRBV5-1 and TRBJ2-1; 10 bases align to TRBD2. V trimming: 2 bases; J trimming: 3 bases; junction bases outside the gene matches: 11. Germline V CDR1 and CDR2: SGHRS, YFSETQ. The CDR3 covers 18 residues. The CDR3 here is CASSFPQRGGRSYNEQFF. The CDR3 region has the DNA TGCGCCAGCAGCTTTCCCCAGCGGGGGGGCCGGAGCTACAATGAGCAGTTCTTC.

This clone was counted a single time. The chain has TRBV5-5 and TRBJ2-7; 11 nucleotides line up with TRBD2. This CDR3 is 16 amino acids long. From germline, CDR1 is SGHKS and CDR2 YYEKEE (reference sequence). V lost 2 bases to trimming and J lost 4 bases; unmatched junction nucleotides: 8. CDR3 nucleotide sequence: TGTGCCAGCAGCTTTTTAGCGGGGGGGCGTAGTTACGAGCAGTACTTC. Its protein is CASSFLAGGRSYEQYF.

The chain employs TRBV7-3 and TRBJ1-3; no clear D. The V and J ends lost 6 bases and 2 bases respectively, with 8 bases between them. The CDR3 is made up of 13 amino acids. The germline V gene encodes CDR1 SGHTA and CDR2 FQGTGA. Here the CDR3 DNA reads TGTGCCAGCAGAGAAACTACTGGAAACACCATATATTTT. It codes for CASRETTGNTIYF.

V usage is TRBV18 and J usage is TRBJ2-4; 8 bases are shared with TRBD1. The CDR3 runs to 18 residues. Germline CDR1 reads KGHSH; CDR2 reads LQKENI. V dropped 0 bases and J dropped 5; count of bases not matched to a gene: 12. The CDR3 region has the DNA TGTGCCAGCTCACCACCTGGCCTGACCGGGACAGGTGAAAACATTCAGTACTTC. Its translation is CASSPPGLTGTGENIQYF.

The chain joins TRBV21-1 to TRBJ1-1. TRBV21-1 has pseudogene status. The CDR3 contains 17 residues. The CDR3 loop is CASSLRGQVRGNTEAFF. The CDR3 DNA reads as TGTGCCAGCAGCCTACGGGGTCAGGTAAGAGGGAACACTGAAGCTTTCTTT.

This chain joins TRBV2 and TRBJ2-2; the match to TRBD2 covers 7 bases. The CDR3 is 13 amino acids. Germline V CDR1 and CDR2: SNHLY, FYNNEI. Trimming at V came to 8 bases and at J to 2 bases, leaving 2 bases not matched to a gene. The CDR3: CASGGVNTGELFF. In nucleotides, the CDR3 is TGTGCCAGCGGGGGGGTAAACACCGGGGAGCTGTTTTTT. The variable domain in full, completed from reference TRBV2 and TRBJ2-2, reads EPEVTQTPSHQVTQMGQEVILRCVPISNHLYFYWYRQILGQKVEFLVSFYNNEISEKSEIFDDQFSVERPDGSNFTLKIRSTKLEDSAMYFCASGGVNTGELFFGEGSRLTVL.